Reported below is one TCR beta chain. This entry belongs to a study of blood T cell repertoires in COVID-19. Looking at the study overall: Samples representing acute and convalescent COVID-19 were sourced from the United States, Italy and Spain.

TCRdb's copy holds only in-frame clones and misses some; the assay was immunoSEQ multiplex PCR. The sample has 140,000 to 150,000 clones, 81% seen once. Specimen: peripheral blood. This receptor was taken from a human donor in a cohort sampled during active COVID-19.

The DNA of the CDR3 is TGTGCCACCAGCAGACCGCCGGGGACAGGGATCAACGAGCAGTACTTC. It codes for CATSRPPGTGINEQYF. This chain joins TRBV15 and TRBJ2-7, with TRBD1 matching 9 bases. The CDR3 is 16 residues long. The V gene end was trimmed by 2 bases and the J gene end by 5 bases; junction bases not matched to a gene: 10. Per germline, CDR1 LNHNV and CDR2 YYDKDF (reference sequence).